This TCR beta chain was identified during a study of T cell responses to AZD1222 COVID-19 vaccine. Study overall: Pooling covered second doses at about 4 or about 12 weeks.

Libraries were prepared by immunoSEQ multiplex PCR; TCRdb keeps only in-frame clonotypes and omits some of them. The sample lists some 150,000 clones, 90% to 95% occurring once. This clone appeared a single time. Its antigen is as yet unknown. The junction had 8 bases not matched to a gene; V was cut back by 6 bases and J by 4 bases. The CDR3 has 13 residues. Per the germline V gene, CDR1 is SQVTM and CDR2 is ANQGSEA. Study outcomes and limitations: Just a handful of AZD1222 recipients were seropositive at baseline.

Sample: peripheral blood, taken on day 0 of AZD1222 vaccination. The chain joins TRBV29-1 to TRBJ1-1; the match to TRBD1 covers 7 bases. This sequence originates from an adult in good health. The CDR3 coding sequence is TGCAGCGTCGAGCAGGGGGGATTCACTGAAGCTTTCTTT. Translating it yields CSVEQGGFTEAFF.